The clone carrying this T cell receptor beta chain was found a few times. What it binds is unknown. This sample was included in a study of PD-1 blockade in classical Hodgkin lymphoma. Overall study findings and caveats: Diversity similar to that of newly diagnosed patients was seen at baseline in complete responders.

The protocol was immunoSEQ multiplex PCR, while the TCRdb copy is restricted to in-frame clones and leaves out a portion. The data hold 24,000 or so clones, with 69% observed a single time. No patient escaped relapse after autologous stem cell transplantation, and brentuximab vedotin exposure varied. Sequenced material: peripheral blood mononuclear cells (PBMCs), taken at baseline. This TCR was sampled from a human donor with classical Hodgkin lymphoma.

The CDR3 nucleotides are TGTGCCTGGACCCCCGGACAGAGGAACACTGAAGCTTTCTTT. Translation: CAWTPGQRNTEAFF. The genes are TRBV30 and TRBJ1-1; D perhaps matches TRBD1 (6 bases). V shed 4 bases and J shed 1 base, with 13 bases lying between them. CDR3 length: 14 amino acids. CDR1 and CDR2 (germline): GTSNPN, SVGIG (reference sequence).